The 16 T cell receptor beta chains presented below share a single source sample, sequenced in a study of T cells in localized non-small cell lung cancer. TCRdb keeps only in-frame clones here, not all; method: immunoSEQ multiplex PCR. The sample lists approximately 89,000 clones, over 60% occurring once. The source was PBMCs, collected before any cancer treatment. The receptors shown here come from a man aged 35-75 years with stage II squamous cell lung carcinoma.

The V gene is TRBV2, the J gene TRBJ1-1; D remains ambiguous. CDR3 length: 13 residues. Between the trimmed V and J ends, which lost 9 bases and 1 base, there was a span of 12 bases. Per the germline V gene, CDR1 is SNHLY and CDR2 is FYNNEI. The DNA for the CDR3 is TGTGCCAGAGATTTCGCAGAGAACACTGAAGCTTTCTTT. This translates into CARDFAENTEAFF.

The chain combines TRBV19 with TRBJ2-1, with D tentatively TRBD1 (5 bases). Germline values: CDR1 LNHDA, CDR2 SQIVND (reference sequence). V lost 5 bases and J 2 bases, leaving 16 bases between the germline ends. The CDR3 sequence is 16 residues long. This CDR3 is CASSPPGNRAYNEQFF. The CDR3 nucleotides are TGTGCCAGTAGTCCCCCAGGGAATAGGGCCTACAATGAGCAGTTCTTC.

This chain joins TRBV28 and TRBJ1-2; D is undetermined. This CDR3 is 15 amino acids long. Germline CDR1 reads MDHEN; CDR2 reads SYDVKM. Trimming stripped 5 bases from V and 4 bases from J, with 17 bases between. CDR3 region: CASSTVGSLSYGYTF. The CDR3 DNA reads TGTGCCAGCAGTACGGTGGGGAGCCTTAGCTATGGCTACACCTTC.

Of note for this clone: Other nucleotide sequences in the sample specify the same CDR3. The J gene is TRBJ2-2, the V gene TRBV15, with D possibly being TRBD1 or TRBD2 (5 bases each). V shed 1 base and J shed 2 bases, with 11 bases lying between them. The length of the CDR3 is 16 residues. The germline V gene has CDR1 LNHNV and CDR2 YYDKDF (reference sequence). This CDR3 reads CATSRVEGPNTGELFF. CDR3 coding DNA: TGTGCCACCAGCAGAGTTGAGGGGCCCAACACCGGGGAGCTGTTTTTT.

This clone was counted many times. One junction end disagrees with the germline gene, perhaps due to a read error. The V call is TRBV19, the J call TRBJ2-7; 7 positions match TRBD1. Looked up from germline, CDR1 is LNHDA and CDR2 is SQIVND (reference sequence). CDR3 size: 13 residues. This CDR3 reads CASRETGSSEQYF. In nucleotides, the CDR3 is TGTGCCAGTAGAGAGACAGGGTCCTCCGAGCAGTACTTC. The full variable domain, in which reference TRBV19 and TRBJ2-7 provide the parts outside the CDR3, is DGGITQSPKYLFRKEGQNVTLSCEQNLNHDAMYWYRQDPGQGLRLIYYSQIVNDFQKGDIAEGYSVSREKKESFPLTVTSAQKNPTAFYLCASRETGSSEQYFGPGTRLTVT.

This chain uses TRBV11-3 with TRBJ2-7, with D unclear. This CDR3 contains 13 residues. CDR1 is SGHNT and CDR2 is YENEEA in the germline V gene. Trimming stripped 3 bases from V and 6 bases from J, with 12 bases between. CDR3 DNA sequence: TGTGCCAGCAGCTTCAATTCAGTCGGCGAGCAGTACTTC. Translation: CASSFNSVGEQYF.

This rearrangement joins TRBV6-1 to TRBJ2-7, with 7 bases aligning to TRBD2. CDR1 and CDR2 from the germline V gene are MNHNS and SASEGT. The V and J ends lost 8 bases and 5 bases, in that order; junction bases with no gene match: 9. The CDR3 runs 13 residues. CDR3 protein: CASERGAFNEQYF. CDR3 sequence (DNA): TGTGCCAGCGAGCGGGGAGCATTCAACGAGCAGTACTTC.

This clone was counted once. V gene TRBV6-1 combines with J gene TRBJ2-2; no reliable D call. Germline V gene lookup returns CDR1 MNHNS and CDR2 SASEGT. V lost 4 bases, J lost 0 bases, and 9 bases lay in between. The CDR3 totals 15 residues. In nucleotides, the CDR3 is TGTGCCAGCAGTGCTGATATGACGAACACCGGGGAGCTGTTTTTT. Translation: CASSADMTNTGELFF.

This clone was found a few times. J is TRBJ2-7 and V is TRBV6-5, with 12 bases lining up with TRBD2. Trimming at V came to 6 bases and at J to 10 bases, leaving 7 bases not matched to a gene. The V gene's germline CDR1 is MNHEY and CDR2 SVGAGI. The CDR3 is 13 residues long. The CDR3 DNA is TGTGCCAGCAGATTGACTAGCGGGGGCCCTCAGTACTTC. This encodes CASRLTSGGPQYF.

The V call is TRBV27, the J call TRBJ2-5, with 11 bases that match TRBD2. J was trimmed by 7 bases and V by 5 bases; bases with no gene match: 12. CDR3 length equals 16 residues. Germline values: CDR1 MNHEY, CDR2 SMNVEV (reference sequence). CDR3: CASSPGTSGSQGTQYF. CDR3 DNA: TGTGCCAGCAGTCCCGGGACTAGCGGCAGCCAGGGGACCCAGTACTTC.

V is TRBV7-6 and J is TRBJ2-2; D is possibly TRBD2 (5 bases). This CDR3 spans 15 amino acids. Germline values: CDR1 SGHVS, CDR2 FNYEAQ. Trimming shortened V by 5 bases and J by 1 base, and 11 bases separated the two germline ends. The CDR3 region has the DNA TGTGCCAGCAGCCCTAACGGGGTGAACACCGGGGAGCTGTTTTTT. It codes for CASSPNGVNTGELFF.

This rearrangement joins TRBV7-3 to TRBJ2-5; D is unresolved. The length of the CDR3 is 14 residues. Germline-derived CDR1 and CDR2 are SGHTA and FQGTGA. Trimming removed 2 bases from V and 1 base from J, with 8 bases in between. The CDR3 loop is CASSLGLLQETQYF. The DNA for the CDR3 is TGTGCCAGCAGCTTAGGTCTCCTCCAAGAGACCCAGTACTTC. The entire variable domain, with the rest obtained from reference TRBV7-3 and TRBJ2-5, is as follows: GAGVSQTPSNKVTEKGKYVELRCDPISGHTALYWYRQSLGQGPEFLIYFQGTGAADDSGLPNDRFFAVRPEGSVSTLKIQRTERGDSAVYLCASSLGLLQETQYFGPGTRLLVL.

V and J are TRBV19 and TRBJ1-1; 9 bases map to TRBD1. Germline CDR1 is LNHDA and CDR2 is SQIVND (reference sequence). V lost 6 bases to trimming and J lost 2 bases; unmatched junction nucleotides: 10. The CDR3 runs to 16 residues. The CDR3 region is CASSLLPGQGNTEAFF. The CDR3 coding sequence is TGTGCCAGTAGCCTACTACCGGGACAGGGTAACACTGAAGCTTTCTTT.

The chain's CDR3 is CASSLSIQGRQPQHF. The CDR3 DNA reads TGTGCCAGCAGCTTAAGTATCCAGGGCCGGCAGCCCCAGCATTTT. The rearrangement links TRBV7-2 to TRBJ1-5; a weak D match, TRBD1 (5 bases). V shed 2 bases and J shed 7 bases, with 15 bases lying between them. This CDR3 contains 15 residues. Germline CDR1 reads SGHTA; CDR2 reads FQGNSA.

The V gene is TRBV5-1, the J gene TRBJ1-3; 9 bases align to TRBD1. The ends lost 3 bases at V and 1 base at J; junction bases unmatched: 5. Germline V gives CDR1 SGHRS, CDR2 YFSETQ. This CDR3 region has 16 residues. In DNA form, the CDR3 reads TGCGCCAGCAGCTGGGGGACAGGGCATTCTGGAAACACCATATATTTT. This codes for CASSWGTGHSGNTIYF.

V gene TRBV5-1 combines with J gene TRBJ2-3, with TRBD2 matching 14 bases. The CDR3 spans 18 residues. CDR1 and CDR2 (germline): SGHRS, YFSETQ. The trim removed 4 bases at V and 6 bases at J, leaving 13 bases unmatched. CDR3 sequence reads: CASSPGTSGSRVTDTQYF. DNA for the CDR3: TGCGCCAGCAGCCCCGGGACTAGCGGGAGTAGGGTAACCGATACGCAGTATTTT.